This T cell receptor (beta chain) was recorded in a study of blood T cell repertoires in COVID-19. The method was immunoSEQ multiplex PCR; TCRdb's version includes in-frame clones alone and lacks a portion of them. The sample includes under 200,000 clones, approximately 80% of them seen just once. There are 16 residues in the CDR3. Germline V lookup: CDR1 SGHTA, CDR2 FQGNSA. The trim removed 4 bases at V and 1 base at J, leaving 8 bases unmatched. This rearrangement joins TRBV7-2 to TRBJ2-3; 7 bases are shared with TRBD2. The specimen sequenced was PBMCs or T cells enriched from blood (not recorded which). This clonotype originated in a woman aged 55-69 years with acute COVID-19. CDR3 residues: CASSSQLAQGTDTQYF. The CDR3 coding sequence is TGTGCCAGCAGCTCACAACTAGCGCAGGGCACAGATACGCAGTATTTT.